The next 24 T cell receptor beta chains were all read from a single sample in a study of shared clonotypes between healthy human individuals. TCRdb keeps only in-frame clones here, not all; method: immunoSEQ multiplex PCR. The data show some 900,000 clones, about 80% seen once. The sample taken for sequencing was memory CD4+ T cells sorted from blood. This sample's subset: CD45RA-negative fraction. Receptor source: a man aged 18-30 years in good health.

The chain uses TRBV14 and TRBJ1-1; D remains unclear. Trimming pared 4 bases from V and 1 base from J, leaving 10 bases between. Germline CDR1 and CDR2: SGHDN and FVKESK. The CDR3 consists of 14 residues. The CDR3: CASSRSTQNTEAFF. The CDR3 coding sequence is TGTGCCAGCAGCCGATCGACACAGAACACTGAAGCTTTCTTT.

This clone has only a few counts. This sequence joins TRBV2 and TRBJ2-1; 7 bases match TRBD2. CDR1 and CDR2 (germline): SNHLY, FYNNEI. J gave up 7 bases and V 7 bases, and 13 bases lay outside the gene matches. The CDR3 runs to 15 residues. CDR3 loop: CASTEGGRAGNEQFF. The DNA of the CDR3 is TGTGCCAGCACCGAGGGAGGGAGGGCCGGTAATGAGCAGTTCTTC.

This clone showed up just a few times. The chain couples TRBV28 to TRBJ2-1; 10 nucleotides match TRBD1. The germline CDR1 and CDR2 sequences are MDHEN and SYDVKM. Unmatched junction bases numbered 10, after V lost 5 bases and J lost 6 bases. The CDR3 totals 16 residues. CDR3 in amino acids: CASSKTGTGARNEQFF. Here the CDR3 DNA reads TGTGCCAGCAGTAAAACGGGGACAGGGGCCCGCAATGAGCAGTTCTTC.

This clone was detected only once. This chain connects TRBV28 to TRBJ1-2; no clear D gene. Looked up from germline, CDR1 is MDHEN and CDR2 is SYDVKM. The CDR3 is made up of 12 amino acids. V was trimmed by 4 bases and J by 8 bases, leaving 11 bases between them. The CDR3 here is CASSSRVYGYTF. In nucleotides, the CDR3 is TGTGCCAGCAGTTCTCGCGTCTACGGCTACACCTTC.

The rearrangement links TRBV5-1 to TRBJ2-7, with D perhaps TRBD1 (5 bases). From germline, CDR1 is SGHRS and CDR2 YFSETQ. The length of the CDR3 is 15 residues. V shed 4 bases and J shed 1 base, with 15 bases lying between them. The CDR3 DNA reads TGCGCCAGCAGCACTTCAGGGATGGGTTCCTACGAGCAGTACTTC. This sequence encodes CASSTSGMGSYEQYF.

The chain is built from TRBV6-5 and TRBJ1-1; TRBD1 is a possible D gene (6 bases). CDR3 length: 12 amino acids. V lost 10 bases and J 10 bases, leaving 19 bases between the germline ends. Germline assignment: CDR1 MNHEY and CDR2 SVGAGI. The CDR3 spells CATRGPEMRAFF. In DNA, the CDR3 is TGTGCCACCCGGGGGCCAGAAATGAGAGCTTTCTTT.

This sequence joins TRBV11-3 and TRBJ2-2, with a possible D match to TRBD1 (6 bases). The CDR3 is made up of 16 amino acids. Germline V lookup: CDR1 SGHNT, CDR2 YENEEA. Deletions cut 4 bases from V and 6 bases from J, with 18 bases between. CDR3 DNA: TGTGCCAGCAGCTCAGGAACAGGGCCAAGGGCCGGGGAGCTGTTTTTT. It translates to CASSSGTGPRAGELFF.

This clone was recorded once. The chain recombines TRBV7-2 with TRBJ2-7; TRBD2 matches at 9 bases. V was pared by 2 bases and J by 0 bases, with 5 bases of the junction left unmatched. This CDR3 has 16 residues. Per the germline V gene, CDR1 is SGHTA and CDR2 is FQGNSA. CDR3 bases: TGTGCCAGCAGCTTACGCTCTAGCGGGGCCTCCTACGAGCAGTACTTC. Protein sequence: CASSLRSSGASYEQYF.

This chain uses TRBV18 with TRBJ2-1; TRBD2 aligns across 13 bases. The CDR3 runs to 15 residues. V lost 4 bases to trimming and J lost 8 bases; unmatched junction nucleotides: 5. In germline, CDR1 is KGHSH, CDR2 LQKENI. In nucleotides, the CDR3 is TGTGCCAGCTCACTACTAGCGGGAGGGCCCCATGAGCAGTTCTTC. It codes for CASSLLAGGPHEQFF.

This clone was seen a single time. One end of the junction fails to match germline, which may point to a read error. This chain links TRBV6-1 with TRBJ2-4, with D maybe TRBD2 (5 bases). CDR3 length: 14 residues. Germline V CDR1 and CDR2: MNHNS, SASEGT. CDR3 in amino acids: CPTELPLAGNIQYF. DNA of the CDR3: TGCCCCACCGAGCTTCCCCTAGCCGGGAACATTCAGTACTTC.

The chain carries TRBV9 and TRBJ1-2, with D possibly matching TRBD1 (6 bases). Trimming stripped 4 bases from V and 6 bases from J, with 16 bases between. This CDR3 has 14 residues. In germline, CDR1 is SGDLS, CDR2 YYNGEE. Written as DNA, the CDR3 is TGTGCCAGCAGCCCGTTACAGGGAGGAGATGGCTACACCTTC. It encodes CASSPLQGGDGYTF.

This chain links TRBV27 with TRBJ2-2, with 7 positions matching TRBD2. The germline gives CDR1 MNHEY, CDR2 SMNVEV (reference sequence). Trimming at V came to 2 bases and at J to 2 bases, leaving 8 bases not matched to a gene. The CDR3 has 17 amino acids. The chain's CDR3 is CASSLRSERGNTGELFF. For the CDR3, the DNA is TGTGCCAGCAGTTTACGTTCCGAGCGGGGTAACACCGGGGAGCTGTTTTTT.

The chain joins TRBV6-5 to TRBJ2-7, with D perhaps TRBD2 (5 bases). The CDR3 sequence is 14 residues long. Trimming left V 6 bases short and J 3 bases short, with 15 bases between. Germline V gene sequence: CDR1 MNHEY, CDR2 SVGAGI. The CDR3 is CASSVETGSYEQYF. The CDR3, as DNA: TGTGCCAGCAGCGTCGAGACGGGGAGCTACGAGCAGTACTTC.

The V and J genes are TRBV5-1 and TRBJ2-1, with 10 bases aligning to TRBD2. The CDR3 length is 14 residues. Germline CDR1 SGHRS, CDR2 YFSETQ. V lost 5 bases and J lost 5; bases outside the gene matches: 4. The CDR3 region is CASRSLAGDNEQFF. The CDR3 region has the DNA TGCGCCAGCAGGTCCCTAGCGGGGGACAATGAGCAGTTCTTC.

To note about this clone: The sample carries other DNA sequences with the same CDR3. The V and J genes are TRBV5-1 and TRBJ1-3, with D uncertain. The V end lost 4 bases, the J end lost 0 bases, and 8 bases lay between the germline ends. Germline lookup yields CDR1 SGHRS and CDR2 YFSETQ. CDR3 length: 14 amino acids. CDR3 nucleotides: TGCGCCAGCAGCCTCGCTGGCTCTGGAAACACCATATATTTT. Amino acid sequence: CASSLAGSGNTIYF. Full variable domain (rest looked up from reference TRBV5-1 and TRBJ1-3): KAGVTQTPRYLIKTRGQQVTLSCSPISGHRSVSWYQQTPGQGLQFLFEYFSETQRNKGNFPGRFSGRQFSNSRSEMNVSTLELGDSALYLCASSLAGSGNTIYFGEGSWLTVV.

The chain employs TRBV4-1 and TRBJ2-7; TRBD2 aligns across 8 bases. This CDR3 has 15 amino acids. Germline V gene lookup returns CDR1 MGHRA and CDR2 YSYEKL. The V and J ends lost 4 bases and 7 bases, in that order; junction bases with no gene match: 12. Here the CDR3 reads CASSPSTGTRREQYF. The CDR3 DNA sequence: TGCGCCAGCAGCCCCTCCACCGGGACTAGAAGGGAGCAGTACTTC.

This chain uses TRBV2 with TRBJ2-5; perhaps TRBD1 as D (5 bases). The CDR3 covers 13 residues. Germline-derived CDR1 and CDR2 are SNHLY and FYNNEI. V lost 5 bases to trimming and J lost 4 bases, with 11 bases between them. CDR3 DNA: TGTGCCAGCAGTATGTTAGGGGTAGAGACCCAGTACTTC. This translates into CASSMLGVETQYF.

V is TRBV5-5 and J is TRBJ1-6, with 9 bases lining up with TRBD1. Germline V CDR1 and CDR2: SGHKS, YYEKEE (reference sequence). This CDR3 region has 14 residues. V lost 5 bases and J lost 7; bases outside the gene matches: 4. CDR3 DNA sequence: TGTGCCAGCAGTTCTGACAGGGGGAATTCACCCCTCCACTTT. This encodes CASSSDRGNSPLHF.

V and J are TRBV12-5 and TRBJ2-2; maybe TRBD1 (8 bases). This CDR3 spans 14 amino acids. Per the germline V gene, CDR1 is LGHNT and CDR2 is FRNRAP. The V gene lost 6 bases and the J gene lost 7 bases, with 15 bases spanning the gap. Here the CDR3 DNA reads TGTGCTAGTGGGAGGACAGGGAGGGACGGGGAGCTGTTTTTT. This codes for CASGRTGRDGELFF.

This clone was counted a single time. A much larger clone lies one base from this, so it may be a read error. This CDR3 is also generated by other DNA sequences in the sample. This rearrangement joins TRBV5-1 to TRBJ2-7; 7 bases align to TRBD1. V dropped 3 bases and J dropped 2; count of bases not matched to a gene: 2. Germline CDR1 is SGHRS and CDR2 is YFSETQ. This CDR3 has 13 amino acids. CDR3 amino acids: CASSSGQPYEQYF. Written as DNA, the CDR3 is TGCGCCAGCAGCTCGGGACAGCCCTACGAGCAGTACTTC.

The gene calls are TRBV19 and TRBJ1-2; 7 nucleotides line up with TRBD1. Per the germline V gene, CDR1 is LNHDA and CDR2 is SQIVND (reference sequence). The CDR3 consists of 14 residues. V was clipped by 5 bases and J by 4 bases; unmatched bases: 7. In nucleotides, the CDR3 is TGTGCCAGTAGTCCAACAGGGGCGGTCTATGGCTACACCTTC. The encoded protein is CASSPTGAVYGYTF.

This chain joins TRBV7-2 and TRBJ1-6, with TRBD1 matching 8 bases. CDR1 SGHTA and CDR2 FQGNSA come from the germline V gene. Trimming removed 4 bases from V and 14 bases from J; junction bases left unmatched: 4. The CDR3 is 12 residues long. CDR3 in amino acids: CASSSGQASLHF. CDR3 DNA sequence: TGTGCCAGCAGCTCGGGACAGGCGTCCCTCCACTTT.

The chain joins TRBV5-1 to TRBJ1-2; perhaps TRBD1 as D (5 bases). V gave up 1 base and J gave up 4 bases, with 11 bases separating them. There are 14 residues in the CDR3. The germline V gene has CDR1 SGHRS and CDR2 YFSETQ. CDR3: CASSLMGEAYGYTF. The CDR3 DNA follows: TGCGCCAGCAGCTTGATGGGGGAAGCCTATGGCTACACCTTC. The whole variable domain, remainder taken from reference TRBV5-1 and TRBJ1-2, is KAGVTQTPRYLIKTRGQQVTLSCSPISGHRSVSWYQQTPGQGLQFLFEYFSETQRNKGNFPGRFSGRQFSNSRSEMNVSTLELGDSALYLCASSLMGEAYGYTFGSGTRLTVV.

This clone was counted a few times. This chain links TRBV19 with TRBJ2-5; D perhaps matches TRBD2 (5 bases). Germline V CDR1 and CDR2: LNHDA, SQIVND (reference sequence). V was trimmed by 3 bases and J by 3 bases, leaving 14 bases between them. This CDR3 is 15 amino acids long. As DNA, the CDR3 is TGTGCCAGTAGTATGGGTGAGGGTTCAAAAGAGACCCAGTACTTC. Translation: CASSMGEGSKETQYF.